This T cell receptor (beta chain) was captured in a study of cytomegalovirus exposure and HLA in healthy donors. Primers for the PCR totalled 60 Vbeta and 13 Jbeta. Clones were sequenced by immunoSEQ multiplex PCR, and TCRdb holds only the in-frame ones, with some missing. The sample holds around 200,000 clones, around 80% seen once. This clone was found once. The CDR3 runs to 17 residues. The ends lost 0 bases at V and 8 bases at J; junction bases unmatched: 11. Germline CDR1 reads SGHRS; CDR2 reads YFSETQ. The chain has TRBV5-1 and TRBJ2-1; 10 bases fit TRBD2. Specimen: PBMCs. This receptor was identified in a woman in her twenties or thirties in good health and CMV-seropositive. CDR3 in DNA: TGCGCCAGCAGCTTGGTCGGAAGCGGGAGGGCCTCGGATGAGCAGTTCTTC. This gives the protein CASSLVGSGRASDEQFF.